This TCR beta chain was documented in a study of CD8 T cells in Susac syndrome. RNA in amounts of roughly 0.5 to 1 ug was reverse transcribed with random hexamers. immunoSEQ multiplex PCR amplified TCR beta CDR3 across 54 Vbeta, 13 Jbeta. TCRdb redid the calling of the immunoSEQ multiplex PCR reads with MiXCR, one entry per CDR3 protein. The profile shows about 140,000 distinct CDR3 sequences, approximately 95% of them singletons. Study conclusions and caveats: CD4+ T cell repertoires in Susac syndrome lacked clonal expansion.

Germline CDR1 reads SGHDN; CDR2 reads FVKESK. There are 13 residues in the CDR3. Between the trimmed V and J ends, which lost 6 bases and 0 bases, there was a span of 8 bases. The sequenced target, TCR beta, came from blood CD8+ and CD4+ T cells. As to this clonotype: Its target is not known.

The sequence came from a human donor with Susac syndrome. Sequencing was carried out using CD4+ T cells from PBMCs. The rearrangement uses TRBV14 and TRBJ1-2, with D possibly matching TRBD1 (6 bases). CDR3 sequence reads: CASRRTANYGYTF. The CDR3 DNA reads TGTGCCAGCAGGAGGACAGCTAACTATGGCTACACCTTC. The whole variable domain, remainder taken from reference TRBV14 and TRBJ1-2, is EAGVTQFPSHSVIEKGQTVTLRCDPISGHDNLYWYRRVMGKEIKFLLHFVKESKQDESGMPNNRFLAERTGGTYSTLKVQPAELEDSGVYFCASRRTANYGYTFGSGTRLTVV.